This TCR beta chain was documented in a study of cytomegalovirus exposure and HLA in healthy donors. General study points: The study flagged some 170 TCR beta chains as cytomegalovirus-associated.

Details on this clone: Its antigen is unidentified.

In the PCR, 60 Vbeta and 13 Jbeta primers were used. Data came from immunoSEQ multiplex PCR; TCRdb stores just in-frame clones and leaves some out. Here the sample spans around 160,000 clones, around two thirds being singletons. The CDR3 runs to 18 residues. CDR1 and CDR2 from the germline V gene are MNHEY and SMNVEV (reference sequence). V lost 4 bases, J lost 4 bases, and 11 bases stayed unmatched. This receptor was obtained from a man aged 50 to 59 in good health and CMV-seronegative. This chain uses TRBV27 with TRBJ2-1; 12 bases are shared with TRBD2. Material for sequencing was PBMCs. The DNA of the CDR3 is TGTGCCAGCAGTTCCCTCCCTAGCGGGGGGGCCGGGTACAATGAGCAGTTCTTC. It specifies CASSSLPSGGAGYNEQFF.